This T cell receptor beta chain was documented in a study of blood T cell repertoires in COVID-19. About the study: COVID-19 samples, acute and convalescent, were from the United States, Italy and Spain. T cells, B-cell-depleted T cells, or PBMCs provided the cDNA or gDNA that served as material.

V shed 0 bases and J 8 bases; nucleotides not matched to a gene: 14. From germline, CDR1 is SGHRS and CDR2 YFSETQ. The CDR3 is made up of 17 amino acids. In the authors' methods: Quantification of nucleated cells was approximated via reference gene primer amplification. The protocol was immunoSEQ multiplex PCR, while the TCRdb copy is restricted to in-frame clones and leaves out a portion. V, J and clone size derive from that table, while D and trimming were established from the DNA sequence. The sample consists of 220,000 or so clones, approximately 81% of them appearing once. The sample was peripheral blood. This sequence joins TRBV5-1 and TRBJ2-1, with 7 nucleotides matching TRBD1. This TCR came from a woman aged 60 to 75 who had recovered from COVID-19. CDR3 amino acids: CASSLGRIGTVSDEQFF. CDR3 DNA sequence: TGCGCCAGCAGCTTGGGCAGAATCGGGACAGTTTCTGATGAGCAGTTCTTC.